This T cell receptor (beta chain) originates from a study of blood T cell repertoires in COVID-19. The overall study: Some COVID-19 samples were acute and others convalescent; all came from the United States, Italy and Spain. The analysed material was cDNA or gDNA that came from T cells, B-cell-depleted T cells, or PBMCs.

This clone was observed once. One Seattle source followed patients from active infection through their disease course. CDR1 is SGHNT and CDR2 is YENEEA in the germline V gene. The J segment lost 1 base and the V segment lost 3 bases, leaving 1 base of the junction unmatched. CDR3 length: 17 residues. Per the original data handling: The assay estimated nucleated cells by amplifying reference gene primers. Sequenced by immunoSEQ multiplex PCR; TCRdb stores in-frame clones only, minus some. The V and J calls and clone size come from that table; D and trimming were worked out from the DNA. There are about 430,000 clones in the sample; 85% to 90% occur only once, and more than 0.7% lies in the top ten.

The chain joins TRBV11-3 to TRBJ2-2; 14 nucleotides agree with TRBD2. The clonotype was recovered from a man aged 18 to 29 with COVID-19, enrolled during active disease. Sequencing was done on a sample of peripheral blood. The CDR3 DNA reads as TGTGCCAGCAGCTTCGGGACTAGCGGGAGGAACACCGGGGAGCTGTTTTTT. This encodes CASSFGTSGRNTGELFF.